The 2 T cell receptor beta chains below all came from one sample that was sequenced in a study of OX40 agonist ivuxolimab in advanced cancers. TCRdb's table, derived via immunoSEQ multiplex PCR, lists solely in-frame clones and lacks some. This sample has about 83,000 clones, with around four fifths found just once. Material: CD4+ or CD8+ T cells sorted from blood, obtained in a trial of the OX40 agonist ivuxolimab. The receptors shown here come from an adult with an advanced solid tumor such as melanoma, head and neck, liver or kidney cancer.

This clone was counted between two and nine times. The chain has TRBV2 and TRBJ1-2; D call uncertain. This CDR3 region has 11 residues. CDR1 is SNHLY, CDR2 FYNNEI, per germline. V was shortened by 5 bases and J by 8 bases, with 9 bases between the two germline ends. CDR3 sequence reads: CASSPRSGYTF. The CDR3 coding sequence is TGTGCCAGCAGTCCCCGTAGCGGCTACACCTTC.

This sequence joins TRBV29-1 and TRBJ1-5; 10 nucleotides agree with TRBD1. This CDR3 has 14 amino acids. V was pared by 6 bases and J by 5 bases, with 7 bases of the junction left unmatched. The germline V gene encodes CDR1 SQVTM and CDR2 ANQGSEA. The CDR3 DNA reads TGCAGCGTCGCCGTGGGGACAGGGGATCAGCCCCAGCATTTT. As protein: CSVAVGTGDQPQHF.